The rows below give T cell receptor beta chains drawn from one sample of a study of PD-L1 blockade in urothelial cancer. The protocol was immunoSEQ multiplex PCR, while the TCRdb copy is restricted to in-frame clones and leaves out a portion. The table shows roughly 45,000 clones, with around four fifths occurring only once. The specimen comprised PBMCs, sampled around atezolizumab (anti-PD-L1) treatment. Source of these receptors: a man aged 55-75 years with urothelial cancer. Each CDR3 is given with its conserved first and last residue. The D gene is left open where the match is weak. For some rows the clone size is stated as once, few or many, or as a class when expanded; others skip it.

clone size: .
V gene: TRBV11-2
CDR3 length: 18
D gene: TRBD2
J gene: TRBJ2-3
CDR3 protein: CASSLLQRGSPSTDTQYF
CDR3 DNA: TGTGCCAGCAGCTTGTTGCAGCGGGGGTCACCTAGCACAGATACGCAGTATTTT

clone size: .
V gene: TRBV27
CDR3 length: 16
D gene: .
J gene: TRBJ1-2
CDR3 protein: CASSFGGSPGIYGYTF
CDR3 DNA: TGTGCCAGCAGTTTTGGTGGGAGCCCGGGTATATATGGCTACACCTTC

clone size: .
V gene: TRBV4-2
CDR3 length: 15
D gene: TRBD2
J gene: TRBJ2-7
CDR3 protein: CASSQVAGEPYEQYF
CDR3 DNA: TGTGCCAGCAGCCAAGTAGCGGGGGAACCCTACGAGCAGTACTTC

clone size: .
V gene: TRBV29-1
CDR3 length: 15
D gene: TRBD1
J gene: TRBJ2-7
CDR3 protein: CSVRGGQGDSYEQYF
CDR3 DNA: TGCAGCGTTCGGGGGGGACAGGGGGACTCCTACGAGCAGTACTTC

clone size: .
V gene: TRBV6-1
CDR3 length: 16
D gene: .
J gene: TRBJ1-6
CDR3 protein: CASSEGVRGRGSPLHF
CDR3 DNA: TGTGCCAGCAGTGAAGGCGTCAGGGGAAGGGGTTCACCCCTCCACTTT

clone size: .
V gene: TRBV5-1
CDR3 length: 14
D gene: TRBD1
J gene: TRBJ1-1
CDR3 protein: CASSLATGVREAFF
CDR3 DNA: TGCGCCAGCAGCTTGGCAACAGGGGTTCGAGAAGCTTTCTTT

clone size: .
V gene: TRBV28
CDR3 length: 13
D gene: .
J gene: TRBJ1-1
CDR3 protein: CASSLAGRTEAFF
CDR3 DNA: TGTGCCAGCAGTTTAGCCGGTCGGACTGAAGCTTTCTTT

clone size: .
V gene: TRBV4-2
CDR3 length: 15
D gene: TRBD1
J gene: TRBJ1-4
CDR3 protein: CASSQATGEGEKLFF
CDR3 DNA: TGTGCCAGCAGCCAAGCTACAGGGGAAGGTGAAAAACTGTTTTTT

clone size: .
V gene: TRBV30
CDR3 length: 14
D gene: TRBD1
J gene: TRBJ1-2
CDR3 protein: CAWSRGQGDYGYTF
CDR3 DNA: TGTGCCTGGAGCAGGGGACAGGGCGACTATGGCTACACCTTC

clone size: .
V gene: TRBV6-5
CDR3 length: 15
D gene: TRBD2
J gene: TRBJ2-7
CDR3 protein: CASSYLPSGAYEQYF
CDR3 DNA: TGTGCCAGCAGTTATCTCCCTAGCGGGGCCTACGAGCAGTACTTC

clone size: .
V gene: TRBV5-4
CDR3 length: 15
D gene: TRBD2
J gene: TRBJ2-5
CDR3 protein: CASSLGGTSVETQYF
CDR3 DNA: TGTGCCAGCAGCTTGGGAGGGACTAGCGTAGAGACCCAGTACTTC

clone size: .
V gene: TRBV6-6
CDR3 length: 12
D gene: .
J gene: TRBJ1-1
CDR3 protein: CASSGRTDEAFF
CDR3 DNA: TGTGCCAGCAGTGGCCGGACAGATGAAGCTTTCTTT

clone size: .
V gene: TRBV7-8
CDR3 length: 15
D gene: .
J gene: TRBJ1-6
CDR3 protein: CASSLGLGAGSPLHF
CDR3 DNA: TGTGCCAGCAGCTTAGGGTTGGGGGCTGGCTCACCCCTCCACTTT

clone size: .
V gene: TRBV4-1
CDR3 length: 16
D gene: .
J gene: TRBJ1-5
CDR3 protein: CASSRSMGTGDQPQHF
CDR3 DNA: TGCGCCAGCAGCCGAAGCATGGGGACGGGGGATCAGCCCCAGCATTTT

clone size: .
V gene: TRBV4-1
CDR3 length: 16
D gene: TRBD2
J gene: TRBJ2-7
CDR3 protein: CASSQESASGLYEQYF
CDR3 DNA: TGCGCCAGCAGCCAAGAGAGCGCTAGCGGACTCTACGAGCAGTACTTC

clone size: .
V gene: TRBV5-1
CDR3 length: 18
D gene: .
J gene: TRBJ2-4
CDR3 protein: CASSLVPGVIGPKNIQYF
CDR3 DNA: TGCGCCAGCAGCTTGGTACCGGGGGTTATCGGGCCCAAAAACATTCAGTACTTC

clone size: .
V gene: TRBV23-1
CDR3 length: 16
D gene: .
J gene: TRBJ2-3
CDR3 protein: CASSQSYGRGADTQYF
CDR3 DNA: TGCGCCAGCAGTCAATCTTATGGCAGGGGCGCAGATACGCAGTATTTT

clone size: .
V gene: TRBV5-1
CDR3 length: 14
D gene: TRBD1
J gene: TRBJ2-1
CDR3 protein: CASSWTGEYNEQFF
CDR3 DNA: TGCGCCAGCAGTTGGACAGGGGAATACAATGAGCAGTTCTTC

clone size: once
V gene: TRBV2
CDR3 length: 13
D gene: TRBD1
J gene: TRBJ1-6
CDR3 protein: CGQGGQGPPALHF
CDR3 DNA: TGTGGCCAGGGGGGACAGGGGCCTCCTGCCCTCCACTTT

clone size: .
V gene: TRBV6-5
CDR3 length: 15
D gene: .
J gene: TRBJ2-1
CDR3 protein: CASSYSVRGRGEQFF
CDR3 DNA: TGTGCCAGCAGTTACTCCGTCAGGGGTCGTGGTGAGCAGTTCTTC

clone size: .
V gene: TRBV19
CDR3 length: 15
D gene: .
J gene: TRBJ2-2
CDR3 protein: CASSEAGPYTGELFF
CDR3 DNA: TGTGCCAGTAGTGAGGCGGGGCCGTACACCGGGGAGCTGTTTTTT

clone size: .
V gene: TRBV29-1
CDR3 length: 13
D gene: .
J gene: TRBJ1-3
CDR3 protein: CSVRLTGGNTIYF
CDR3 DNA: TGCAGCGTTCGCCTCACGGGGGGAAACACCATATATTTT